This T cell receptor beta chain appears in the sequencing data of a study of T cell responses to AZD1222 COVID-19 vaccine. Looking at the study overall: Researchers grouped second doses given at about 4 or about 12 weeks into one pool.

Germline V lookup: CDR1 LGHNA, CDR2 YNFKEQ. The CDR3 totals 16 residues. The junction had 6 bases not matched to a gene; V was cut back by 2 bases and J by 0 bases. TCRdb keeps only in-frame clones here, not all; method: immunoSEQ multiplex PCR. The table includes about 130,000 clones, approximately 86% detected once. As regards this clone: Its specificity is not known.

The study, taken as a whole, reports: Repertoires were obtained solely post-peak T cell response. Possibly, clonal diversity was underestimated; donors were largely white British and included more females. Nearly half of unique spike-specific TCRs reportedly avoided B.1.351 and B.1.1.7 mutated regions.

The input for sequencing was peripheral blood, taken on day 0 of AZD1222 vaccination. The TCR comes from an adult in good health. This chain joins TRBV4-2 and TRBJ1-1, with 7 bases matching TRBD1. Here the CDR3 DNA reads TGTGCCAGCAGCCAAAAATCAGGGGGTATGAACACTGAAGCTTTCTTT. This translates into CASSQKSGGMNTEAFF.